This T cell receptor beta chain was found in a study of early T cells in non-severe SARS-CoV-2 infection. TCRdb re-analysed the 5' RACE reads in MiXCR, keeping a single row per CDR3 protein. The sample shows 50,000 to 70,000 distinct CDR3 sequences, approximately 9.3% of them seen only once. This clonotype has only a few counts. The V gene's germline CDR1 is MNHEY and CDR2 SVGAGI. This CDR3 has 13 residues. The V gene lost 7 bases and the J gene lost 4 bases, with 13 bases spanning the gap. J is TRBJ1-2 and V is TRBV6-5; D is ambiguous. The sample comprised whole blood. This TCR came from an adult who was a healthcare worker with PCR-confirmed SARS-CoV-2 infection or an uninfected control (not recorded which). The CDR3 DNA is TGTGCCAGCACCTCCCGAGGCGCCTATGGCTACACCTTC. It codes for CASTSRGAYGYTF.